A single T cell receptor (beta chain) is shown here with its context. The antigen it recognizes is unknown. No base quality information exists; no much larger clone differs at one position. This sample is drawn from a study of vaccination effects on CD4 cells after COVID-19 (dated by TCRdb to between 2021 and 2024). At the level of the whole study: Across the study, the median time from the second dose to post-vaccine sampling was 72 days (range 14 to 241). Altogether, 10 COVID-19 convalescent patients and a handful of SARS-CoV-2-naive healthy vaccine recipients made up the full study. Cultures from other donors in the study were sequenced using the Oncomine TCR Beta short-read assay on an Illumina iSeq 100. The study compared SARS-CoV-2 spike-specific CD4+ TCR repertoires before and after mRNA vaccination in COVID-19 convalescent patients and infection-naive vaccine recipients.

To identify antigen-specific CD4+ T cell clonotypes by their expansion, the ViraFEST assay first stimulated PBMC with viral peptide pools and then applied TCR sequencing. After approximately eleven days of culture, CD4+ T cells were isolated with the EasySep CD4+ T cell isolation kit. Two doses of either the BNT162b2 or the mRNA-1273 mRNA SARS-CoV-2 vaccine were administered to participants. Healthy vaccine recipients had no prior SARS-CoV-2 infection, confirmed by negative nucleocapsid antibodies before and after vaccination. Roughly 2.1 million PBMC per well were cultured in IMDM with roughly 5% human AB serum, 10 IU/ml IL-2 and gentamicin, plus 10 ug/ml peptides. On days 3 and 7, half of the culture medium was replaced with fresh IL-2-containing medium. Unless otherwise noted, each peptide stimulation condition was cultured in triplicate wells. Using Ficoll-Paque Plus gradient centrifugation, PBMC were separated from whole blood and then either used fresh or cryopreserved at -140C. The spike proteins of SARS-CoV-2 and of the common cold coronaviruses HCoV-NL63, HCoV-OC43 and HCoV-229E were spanned by overlapping peptide pools. The QIAamp micro DNA kit was used to extract genomic DNA from the cultured CD4+ T cells.

The germline V gene supplies CDR1 MDHEN and CDR2 SYDVKM. The CDR3 starts with the cysteine, ends with the phenylalanine, and has 14 residues. Only CDR3 DNA is held: 42 bases, read in frame from base 1. Relative to germline, V is 8 bases shorter and J is 1 base shorter, with 12 bases between their ends. Receptor libraries were prepared by the immunoSEQ multiplex PCR assay. TCR beta CDR3 sequencing was performed on DNA from the cultured, isolated CD4+ T cells. The authors' pipeline ran thus. Non-productive TCR sequences were removed, reads were trimmed to the CDR3 region, and CDR3s of at least 7 amino acids were retained. Antigen-specific clonotypes were identified using the MANAFEST web app by comparison of expansion in peptide wells against reference cultures. Positive clones required FDR<0.05 expansion versus reference and all other wells, odds ratio above 5, and frequency above 0.1% in two replicate wells. A clonotype was called cross-reactive if it was significantly expanded both in SARS-CoV-2 spike wells and in at least one common cold coronavirus spike condition. CDR3 similarity was assessed by Levenshtein distance with the stringdist R package, and unrooted trees were built with ape in R 3.6.1. The immuneACCESS repertoire file appears here via TCRdb, limited to in-frame rearrangements. These files lack a portion of the clones; in checked studies, under half of the deficit traces to unresolved V genes, and the cause of the others is not known. That table gives V, J and clone size, and the DNA gave D and trimming. A total of fewer than 80,000 clones appear in this sample, about 67% of them only once. The ten largest clones capture about 1.4% of the sample.

Overall study outcomes, separate from this receptor: The study was limited by a small number of convalescent patients, and early post-infection timepoints were lacking. Among healthy vaccine recipients, nearly all vaccine-induced clones were SARS-CoV-2 mono-reactive, and just 1 of 255 was cross-reactive with common cold coronaviruses. Clones induced by infection and clones induced by vaccination both contracted markedly at late timepoints after vaccination, which fits with T cell responses waning over time.

The clonotype comes from a human donor who received a COVID-19 vaccine. The rearrangement joined TRBV28 to TRBJ2-1; TRBD1 is a possible D gene, resting on 5 matching bases. Sequencing was performed on CD4+ T cells from PBMCs cultured with HCoV-229E spike peptides, taken after COVID-19 vaccination. The label giving this sample's cell subset or site can be read as: HCoV-229E spike overlapping peptide pool stimulation. The base sequence is TGTGCCAGCCGAGGCAGGGCATCCTACAATGAGCAGTTCTTC. Translated, it reads CASRGRASYNEQFF.